This T cell receptor beta chain was profiled in a study of graft-versus-host responses after intestinal transplantation. Study-wide background: Recipients had transplants, and these were multivisceral, liver-intestinal, or isolated intestinal. Tacrolimus and steroids were given for 2 to 3 years to all recipients after anti-thymocyte globulin induction. Notes on the study in general: Graft-donor T cell macrochimerism coincided with high graft-versus-host to host-versus-graft clonal ratios in allografts. Investigators detected GvH clones in recipient marrow, with some emerging earlier in ileum or blood.

This clone appeared a single time. Its specificity is not known. Clones were sequenced by immunoSEQ multiplex PCR, and TCRdb holds only the in-frame ones, with some missing. This sample yields 25,000 to 35,000 clones, of which 90% to 95% are seen a single time; 0.72% belongs to the top ten. CDR1 and CDR2 (germline): GTSNPN, SVGIG (reference sequence). V was trimmed by 3 bases and J by 4 bases, leaving 13 bases between them. The CDR3 covers 14 residues. The clonotype comes from a human patient who received an intestinal transplant, so some T cells may come from the graft donor. The V call is TRBV30, the J call TRBJ1-3; a weak D match, TRBD1 (6 bases). The material sequenced was PBMCs, taken roughly 62 days after intestinal transplant. CDR3 DNA: TGTGCCTGGAGCGTGGGGGCGACCGGAAACACCATATATTTT. This gives the protein CAWSVGATGNTIYF.